The next 11 T cell receptor beta chains were all read from a single sample in a study of blood T cell repertoires in COVID-19. The table came from immunoSEQ multiplex PCR; TCRdb's copy has only in-frame clones and leaves some out. In the table there are under 300,000 clones, approximately 90% of which are singletons. The sample consisted of peripheral blood. The receptor set was obtained from a man in his 60s who had recovered from COVID-19.

V gene TRBV27 combines with J gene TRBJ2-3, with unresolved D. V lost 2 bases and J lost 2, with 8 bases in between. The CDR3 sequence is 14 residues long. Germline-derived CDR1 and CDR2 are MNHEY and SMNVEV (reference sequence). The CDR3 DNA is TGTGCCAGCAGTTTACGGGTATACACAGATACGCAGTATTTT. Protein product: CASSLRVYTDTQYF.

This chain links TRBV6-6 with TRBJ2-3; TRBD1 matches at 10 bases. Trimming took 6 bases from V and 4 from J; bases not matched to a gene: 7. Germline V gene sequence: CDR1 MNHNY, CDR2 SVGAGI (reference sequence). This CDR3 is built from 15 residues. This CDR3 reads CASSPPGTGADTQYF. The CDR3 nucleotides read TGTGCCAGCAGCCCACCCGGGACAGGGGCAGATACGCAGTATTTT.

This chain connects TRBV5-1 to TRBJ2-1; a possible D gene is TRBD2 (5 bases). The CDR3 extends over 15 amino acids. Trimming left V 0 bases short and J 8 bases short, with 15 bases between. Germline loops: CDR1 SGHRS, CDR2 YFSETQ. CDR3 sequence reads: CASSLGPRGGDEQFF. The CDR3 DNA follows: TGCGCCAGCAGCTTGGGGCCCCGTGGAGGCGATGAGCAGTTCTTC.

This clone was seen a handful of times. DNA for the CDR3: TGTGCCAGCAACCATTTGAGCAGGGACAGGGGTTTTAATGAGCAGTTCTTC. Translating gives CASNHLSRDRGFNEQFF. The V call is TRBV27, the J call TRBJ2-1; 10 positions match TRBD1. This CDR3 has 17 residues. Germline loops: CDR1 MNHEY, CDR2 SMNVEV (reference sequence). The V segment lost 7 bases and the J segment 7 bases; nucleotides outside the gene matches: 16.

The chain employs TRBV30 and TRBJ1-6; D ambiguous. Germline CDR1 GTSNPN, CDR2 SVGIG (reference sequence). The V and J ends lost 0 bases and 7 bases respectively, with 16 bases between them. The CDR3 contains 16 residues. DNA of the CDR3: TGTGCCTGGAGTGTAAGGCGGCGGGGAAGCAATTCACCCCTCCACTTT. Amino acids: CAWSVRRRGSNSPLHF.

This clone was found a few times. This chain links TRBV10-1 with TRBJ1-6, with a tentative D call TRBD1 (5 bases). The germline gives CDR1 WNHNN, CDR2 SYGVQD (reference sequence). Trimming cost V 4 bases and J 8 bases, with 9 bases left between them. This CDR3 comprises 13 residues. The CDR3: CASSGGAYSPLHF. The CDR3 DNA reads TGCGCCAGCAGTGGCGGGGCCTATTCACCCCTCCACTTT.

In the case of this clone: The sample holds other DNA sequences that translate to the same CDR3. The rearrangement links TRBV19 to TRBJ2-3; TRBD1 is a possible D gene (6 bases). V was trimmed by 1 base and J by 2 bases, leaving 10 bases between them. Germline V gives CDR1 LNHDA, CDR2 SQIVND (reference sequence). This CDR3 has 15 residues. CDR3 in amino acids: CASSIGGQYTDTQYF. The CDR3 DNA reads TGTGCCAGTAGTATAGGGGGGCAATACACAGATACGCAGTATTTT.

V usage is TRBV11-2 and J usage is TRBJ2-1; tentatively, D is TRBD2 (6 bases). The CDR3 sequence is 15 residues long. Trimming left V 3 bases short and J 1 base short, with 10 bases between. The germline gives CDR1 SGHAT, CDR2 FQNNGV. CDR3 in DNA: TGTGCCAGCAGCTTGACTGGGGGGTCCTACAATGAGCAGTTCTTC. Translated, it gives CASSLTGGSYNEQFF.

This clone came up once. The genes are TRBV5-6 and TRBJ2-7; maybe TRBD1 (5 bases). The CDR3 is made up of 15 amino acids. V lost 1 base and J lost 2, with 13 bases in between. The germline V gene encodes CDR1 SGHDT and CDR2 YYEEEE. The CDR3: CASSLLQAVPYEQYV. DNA for the CDR3: TGTGCCAGCAGCTTGTTACAGGCGGTCCCCTACGAGCAGTACGTC.

The rearrangement joins TRBV6-5 to TRBJ1-1, with TRBD1 as a possible D gene (6 bases). This CDR3 contains 13 residues. Trimming stripped 6 bases from V and 9 bases from J, with 17 bases between. Germline assignment: CDR1 MNHEY and CDR2 SVGAGI. The CDR3 region is CASRYDRNRKAFF. The CDR3 nucleotides read TGTGCCAGCAGATACGACAGGAACCGAAAAGCTTTCTTT.

The CDR3 protein is CSVEGGPNEKLFF. CDR3 in DNA: TGCAGCGTTGAAGGGGGGCCTAATGAAAAACTGTTTTTT. This rearrangement joins TRBV29-1 to TRBJ1-4; a weak D match, TRBD1 (6 bases). This CDR3 contains 13 residues. V was trimmed by 1 base and J by 3 bases, leaving 6 bases between them. From germline, CDR1 is SQVTM and CDR2 ANQGSEA.